In its sample, the clone carrying this T cell receptor beta chain was seen once. Its antigen is undetermined. Using a J-beta primer mix together with a sample-barcoded 5' primer, a second PCR was run for roughly 7 to 11 cycles. TCRdb re-derived calls from the 5' RACE reads in MiXCR, one entry per CDR3 protein. The sample has about 680,000 distinct CDR3 sequences; more than 40% are singletons. Each sample used at least 6 million PBMCs. V was clipped by 2 bases and J by 6 bases, with 23 bases between them. Germline values: CDR1 MNHEY, CDR2 SVGEGT. CDR3 length: 18 amino acids. The record originates from a study of blood T cells in healthy people across ages. Study results and limitations: The study could not conclusively compare naive and antigen-experienced cells, given its unsorted PBMCs. No one knew whether donors had CMV, which possibly confounded expanded clonotype changes.

V is TRBV6-2 or TRBV6-3 and J is TRBJ2-1; D not certain. The clonotype comes from a woman aged 55 to 70 in good health. The sequenced material came from blood. The CDR3 DNA is TGTGCCAGCAGTTACCACCTATTACTCCAAAGAAACCCCAATGAGCAGTTCTTC. Translated, it gives CASSYHLLLQRNPNEQFF.